This T cell receptor beta chain derives from a study of chemoradiotherapy in HPV16-positive cancers. Study-level information: Two HPV16-positive patients' cells yielded candidate HPV-specific clones and common motifs. The study's findings and limits: HPV-responsive T-cell expansion during chemoradiotherapy was linked to improved recurrence-free survival in HPV16-positive patients.

Clones were read by immunoSEQ multiplex PCR, and TCRdb kept only the in-frame ones, dropping some. The sample has about 3,500 clones, approximately 80% seen once. In the case of this clone: Its antigen is as yet unknown.

CDR1 is LNHDA, CDR2 SQIVND, per germline (reference sequence). The V segment lost 4 bases and the J segment 3 bases; nucleotides outside the gene matches: 13. The CDR3 runs 17 residues. This specimen was tumor tissue, taken from a patient who underwent chemoradiotherapy. V usage is TRBV19 and J usage is TRBJ1-1; 8 nucleotides agree with TRBD1. This receptor was identified in a human donor with HPV-associated anogenital cancer. The chain's CDR3 is CASSRSQGVSMDTEAFF. In nucleotides, the CDR3 is TGTGCCAGTAGTAGATCACAGGGGGTTTCTATGGACACTGAAGCTTTCTTT. The full variable domain, with the rest looked up from reference TRBV19 and TRBJ1-1, is DGGITQSPKYLFRKEGQNVTLSCEQNLNHDAMYWYRQDPGQGLRLIYYSQIVNDFQKGDIAEGYSVSREKKESFPLTVTSAQKNPTAFYLCASSRSQGVSMDTEAFFGQGTRLTVV.